Each of the 9 T cell receptor beta chains below was sequenced from the same sample in a study of cytomegalovirus exposure and HLA in healthy donors. The method was immunoSEQ multiplex PCR; TCRdb's version includes in-frame clones alone and lacks a portion of them. The table has under 400,000 clones, roughly 85% seen once. Source material: PBMCs. These receptors were obtained from a woman younger than 35 in good health and CMV-seronegative.

The chain has TRBV28 and TRBJ1-2; possible D gene TRBD1, 6 bases. The CDR3 consists of 13 residues. The ends were cut back, 7 bases at V and 8 bases at J, with 17 bases in the middle. CDR1 is MDHEN and CDR2 is SYDVKM in the germline V gene. Here the CDR3 DNA reads TGTGCCAGCAATAAGGCAAGGGGGGGCGGCTACACCTTC. Protein sequence: CASNKARGGGYTF.

Here the CDR3 reads CATSRDPSNQPQHF. Here the CDR3 DNA reads TGTGCCACCAGCAGAGACCCTAGTAATCAGCCCCAGCATTTT. The gene calls are TRBV15 and TRBJ1-5; D remains unclear. The ends were cut back, 0 bases at V and 4 bases at J, with 7 bases in the middle. Germline CDR1 LNHNV, CDR2 YYDKDF (reference sequence). The CDR3 has 14 amino acids. Based on the CDR3 plus reference TRBV15 and TRBJ1-5, the full variable domain is DAMVIQNPRYQVTQFGKPVTLSCSQTLNHNVMYWYQQKSSQAPKLLFHYYDKDFNNEADTPDNFQSRRPNTSFCFLDIRSPGLGDTAMYLCATSRDPSNQPQHFGDGTRLSIL.

The chain couples TRBV27 to TRBJ1-6, with 8 bases aligning to TRBD1. The V and J ends lost 7 bases and 7 bases, in that order; junction bases with no gene match: 6. Looked up from germline, CDR1 is MNHEY and CDR2 is SMNVEV (reference sequence). The CDR3 sequence is 14 residues long. The CDR3, as DNA: TGTGCCAGCAACCAACAGGGGGGGAATTCACCCCTCCACTTT. It encodes CASNQQGGNSPLHF.

This chain uses TRBV15 with TRBJ2-7, with D perhaps matching TRBD2 (5 bases). The CDR3 covers 18 residues. Per the germline V gene, CDR1 is LNHNV and CDR2 is YYDKDF (reference sequence). Trimming cost V 0 bases and J 0 bases, with 18 bases left between them. The CDR3: CATSRDLGERPSSYEQYF. The CDR3 coding sequence is TGTGCCACCAGCAGAGACCTTGGCGAGCGGCCGAGCTCCTACGAGCAGTACTTC.

CDR3 protein: CASSLAAVLSDTQYF. The CDR3 coding sequence is TGTGCCAGCAGCTTAGCAGCGGTTCTCTCAGATACGCAGTATTTT. This chain joins TRBV7-6 and TRBJ2-3, with D possibly being TRBD2 (5 bases). This CDR3 comprises 15 residues. The V end lost 0 bases, the J end lost 4 bases, and 11 bases lay between the germline ends. The germline V gene encodes CDR1 SGHVS and CDR2 FNYEAQ.

CDR3 in amino acids: CASSSEDSSYNEQFF. CDR3 DNA sequence: TGTGCCAGCAGCTCAGAGGACAGCTCCTACAATGAGCAGTTCTTC. The chain joins TRBV13 to TRBJ2-1, with a weak D call TRBD1 (6 bases). CDR1 is PRHDT and CDR2 is FYEKMQ in the germline V gene (reference sequence). Trimming shortened V by 4 bases and J by 0 bases, and 10 bases separated the two germline ends. The CDR3 covers 15 residues.

The genes are TRBV28 and TRBJ2-1, with 8 bases lining up with TRBD2. Per germline, CDR1 MDHEN and CDR2 SYDVKM. CDR3 length equals 15 residues. V shed 1 base, J shed 4 bases, and the junction held 3 bases outside the gene matches. The CDR3 region has the DNA TGTGCCAGCAGTTTATACGGGGGGGGATACAATGAGCAGTTCTTC. Encoded protein: CASSLYGGGYNEQFF.

The chain recombines TRBV7-2 with TRBJ1-5; D gene unclear. The CDR3 length is 15 residues. The V gene lost 3 bases and the J gene lost 0 bases, with 9 bases spanning the gap. Germline V gene data show CDR1 as SGHTA and CDR2 as FQGNSA. The CDR3 DNA sequence: TGTGCCAGCAGCTTGACTGGGAGTAGCAATCAGCCCCAGCATTTT. Translation: CASSLTGSSNQPQHF.

Here the CDR3 reads CASNRRTLNYGYTF. CDR3 bases: TGTGCCAGTAATCGGAGGACTCTAAACTATGGCTACACCTTC. J is TRBJ1-2 and V is TRBV19; D uncertain. With 7 bases removed from V and 2 bases from J, the gap between germline ends came to 14 bases. CDR1 LNHDA and CDR2 SQIVND come from the germline V gene (reference sequence). This CDR3 has 14 residues.